This TCR beta chain appears in the sequencing data of a study of T-cell memory formation after mild COVID-19. About the study: There were largely donor-specific TCR clusters.

TCRdb processed the 5' RACE reads anew with MiXCR; each CDR3 protein has one entry. The profile shows some 320,000 distinct CDR3 sequences, around 15% of them singletons. Study observations and caveats: Still unconfirmed is whether the second-wave clones peaking on day 37 recognized SARS-CoV-2. CD8+ contracting clones occupied EMRA, while CD4+ ones occupied mainly CM and EM.

This clonotype was observed a few times. Its target is not known. The CDR3 runs to 12 residues. Trimming pared 3 bases from V and 8 bases from J, leaving 9 bases between. Germline CDR1 SGHNT, CDR2 YENEEA. The genes are TRBV11-3 and TRBJ2-3; tentative D call: TRBD2 (5 bases). The specimen sequenced was PBMCs or a T cell subset sorted from them (not recorded which). This receptor was identified in a young man who had mild COVID-19 (a few samples of this study predate the infection). Cell type and time point are not known. The CDR3 loop is CASSFHAGTQYF. Here the CDR3 DNA reads TGTGCCAGCAGCTTTCACGCGGGTACGCAGTATTTT.